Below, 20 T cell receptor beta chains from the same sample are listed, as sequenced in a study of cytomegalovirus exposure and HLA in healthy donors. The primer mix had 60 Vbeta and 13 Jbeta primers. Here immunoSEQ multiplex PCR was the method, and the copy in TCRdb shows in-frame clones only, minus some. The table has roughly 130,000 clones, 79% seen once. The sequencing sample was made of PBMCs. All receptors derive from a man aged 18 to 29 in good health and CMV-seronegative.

The CDR3: CAWIPGGLANYGYTF. In DNA, the CDR3 is TGTGCCTGGATACCTGGGGGGTTAGCTAACTATGGCTACACCTTC. The rearrangement uses TRBV30 and TRBJ1-2; D is possibly TRBD1 (5 bases). Per the germline V gene, CDR1 is GTSNPN and CDR2 is SVGIG (reference sequence). The V gene lost 4 bases and the J gene lost 0 bases, with 15 bases spanning the gap. The CDR3 runs to 15 residues.

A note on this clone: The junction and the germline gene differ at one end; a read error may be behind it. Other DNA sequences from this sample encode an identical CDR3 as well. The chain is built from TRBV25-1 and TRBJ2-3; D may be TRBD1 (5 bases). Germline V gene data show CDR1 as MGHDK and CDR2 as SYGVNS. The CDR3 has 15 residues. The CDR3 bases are TGCGCCAGCAGTGATGTAAGGGGTTCGATGGATACGCAGTATTTT. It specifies CASSDVRGSMDTQYF. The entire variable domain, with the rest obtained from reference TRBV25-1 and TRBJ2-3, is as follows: EADIYQTPRYLVIGTGKKITLECSQTMGHDKMYWYQQDPGMELHLIHYSYGVNSTEKGDLSSESTVSRIRTEHFPLTLESARPSHTSQYLCASSDVRGSMDTQYFGPGTRLTVL.

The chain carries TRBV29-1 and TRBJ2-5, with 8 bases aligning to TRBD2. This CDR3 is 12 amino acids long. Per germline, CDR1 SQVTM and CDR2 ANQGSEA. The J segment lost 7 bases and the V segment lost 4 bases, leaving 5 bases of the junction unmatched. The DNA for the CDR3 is TGCAGCGTTGTAGGGGCGGGAGGGACCCAGTACTTC. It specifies CSVVGAGGTQYF.

CDR3 coding DNA: TGTGCCAGTAGTATAATGACAGGGAACCAGCCCCAGCATTTT. Translation: CASSIMTGNQPQHF. This chain uses TRBV19 with TRBJ1-5; TRBD1 matches at 7 bases. The CDR3 has 14 amino acids. Germline V gene lookup returns CDR1 LNHDA and CDR2 SQIVND (reference sequence). Trimming removed 2 bases from V and 7 bases from J; junction bases left unmatched: 5.

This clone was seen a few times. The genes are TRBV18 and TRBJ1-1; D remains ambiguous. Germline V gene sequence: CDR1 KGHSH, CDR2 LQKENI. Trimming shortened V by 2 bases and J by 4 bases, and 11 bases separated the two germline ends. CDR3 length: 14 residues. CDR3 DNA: TGTGCCAGCTCACCATGGGAGGGATCCACTGAAGCTTTCTTT. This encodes CASSPWEGSTEAFF.

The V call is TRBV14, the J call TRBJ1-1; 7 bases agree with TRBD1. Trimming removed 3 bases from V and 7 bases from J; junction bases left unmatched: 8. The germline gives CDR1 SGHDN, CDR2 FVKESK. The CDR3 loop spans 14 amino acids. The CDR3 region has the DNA TGTGCCAGCAGCCAGACGACAGGGACGCTTGAAGCTTTCTTT. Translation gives CASSQTTGTLEAFF. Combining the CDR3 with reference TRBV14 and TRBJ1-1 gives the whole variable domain EAGVTQFPSHSVIEKGQTVTLRCDPISGHDNLYWYRRVMGKEIKFLLHFVKESKQDESGMPNNRFLAERTGGTYSTLKVQPAELEDSGVYFCASSQTTGTLEAFFGQGTRLTVV.

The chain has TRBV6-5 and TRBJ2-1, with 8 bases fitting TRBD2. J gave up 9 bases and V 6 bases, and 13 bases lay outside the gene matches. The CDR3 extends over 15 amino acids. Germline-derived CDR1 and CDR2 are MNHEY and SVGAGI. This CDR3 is CASSPESYSGSEQFF. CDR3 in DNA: TGTGCCAGCAGCCCCGAGTCGTACAGCGGGAGTGAGCAGTTCTTC.

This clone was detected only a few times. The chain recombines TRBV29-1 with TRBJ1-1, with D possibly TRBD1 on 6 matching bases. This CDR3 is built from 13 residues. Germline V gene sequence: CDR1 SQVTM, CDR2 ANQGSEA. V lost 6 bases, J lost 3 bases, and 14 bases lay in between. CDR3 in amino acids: CSVHRELDTEAFF. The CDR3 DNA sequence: TGCAGCGTCCACAGGGAATTGGACACTGAAGCTTTCTTT.

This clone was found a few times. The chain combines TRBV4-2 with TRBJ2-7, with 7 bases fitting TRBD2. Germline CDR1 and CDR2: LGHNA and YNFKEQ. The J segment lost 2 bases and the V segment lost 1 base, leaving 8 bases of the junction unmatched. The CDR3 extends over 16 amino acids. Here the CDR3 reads CASSQVTGGITYEQYF. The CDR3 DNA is TGTGCCAGCAGCCAAGTGACCGGGGGGATAACCTACGAGCAGTACTTC.

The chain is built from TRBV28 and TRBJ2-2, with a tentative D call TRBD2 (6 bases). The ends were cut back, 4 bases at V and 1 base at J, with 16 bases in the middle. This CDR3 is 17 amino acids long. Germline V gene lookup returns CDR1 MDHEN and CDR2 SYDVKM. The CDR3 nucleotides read TGTGCCAGCAGTTACATACCGGGACTCATGAACACCGGGGAGCTGTTTTTT. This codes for CASSYIPGLMNTGELFF.

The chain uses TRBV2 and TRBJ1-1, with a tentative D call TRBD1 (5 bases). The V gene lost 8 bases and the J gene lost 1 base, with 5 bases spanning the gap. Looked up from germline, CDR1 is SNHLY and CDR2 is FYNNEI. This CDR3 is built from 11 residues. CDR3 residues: CASQGNTEAFF. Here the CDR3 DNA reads TGTGCCAGCCAGGGGAACACTGAAGCTTTCTTT.

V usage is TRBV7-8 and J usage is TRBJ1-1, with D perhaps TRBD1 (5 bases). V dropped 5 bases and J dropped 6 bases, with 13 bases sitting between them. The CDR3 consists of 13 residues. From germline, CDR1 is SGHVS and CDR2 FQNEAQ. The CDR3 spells CASSAAGPPEAFF. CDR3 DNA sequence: TGTGCCAGCAGCGCAGCAGGGCCTCCTGAAGCTTTCTTT.

The CDR3 loop is CASTDRLAYEQYF. CDR3 bases: TGTGCCAGCACCGATAGACTCGCCTACGAGCAGTACTTC. The chain joins TRBV7-9 to TRBJ2-7; D remains ambiguous. V lost 7 bases to trimming and J lost 2 bases, with 12 bases between them. The CDR3 is made up of 13 amino acids. Germline lookup yields CDR1 SEHNR and CDR2 FQNEAQ (reference sequence). The whole variable domain, filled in from reference TRBV7-9 and TRBJ2-7, reads DTGVSQNPRHKITKRGQNVTFRCDPISEHNRLYWYRQTLGQGPEFLTYFQNEAQLEKSRLLSDRFSAERPKGSFSTLEIQRTEQGDSAMYLCASTDRLAYEQYFGPGTRLTVT.

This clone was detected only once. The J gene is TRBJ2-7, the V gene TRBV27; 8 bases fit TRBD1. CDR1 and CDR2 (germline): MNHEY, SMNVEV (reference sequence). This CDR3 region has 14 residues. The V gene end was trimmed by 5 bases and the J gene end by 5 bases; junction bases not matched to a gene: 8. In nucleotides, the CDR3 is TGTGCCAGCAGTACCGACAGGGGCCTCGACGAGCAGTACTTC. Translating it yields CASSTDRGLDEQYF.

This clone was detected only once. CDR3 in DNA: TGTGCCAGCAGCTTAGGTATGGGGGGTTTTCAGCCCCAGCATTTT. Protein sequence: CASSLGMGGFQPQHF. The chain carries TRBV11-2 and TRBJ1-5, with D tentatively TRBD1 (5 bases). V lost 1 base, J lost 6 bases, and 13 bases lay in between. This CDR3 has 15 residues. Germline CDR1 is SGHAT and CDR2 is FQNNGV.

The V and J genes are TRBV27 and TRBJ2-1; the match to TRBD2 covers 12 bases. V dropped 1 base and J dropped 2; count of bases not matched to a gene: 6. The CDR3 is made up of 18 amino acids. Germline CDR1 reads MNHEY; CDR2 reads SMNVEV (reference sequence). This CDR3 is CASSLFLAGGEPYNEQFF. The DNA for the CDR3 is TGTGCCAGCAGTTTATTCCTAGCGGGAGGGGAACCCTACAATGAGCAGTTCTTC.

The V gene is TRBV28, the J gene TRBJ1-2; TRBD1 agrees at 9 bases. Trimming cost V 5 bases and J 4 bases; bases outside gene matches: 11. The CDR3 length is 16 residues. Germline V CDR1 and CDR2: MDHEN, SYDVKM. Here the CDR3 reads CASSLNDRGLGYGYTF. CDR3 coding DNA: TGTGCCAGCAGTCTCAACGACAGGGGGTTGGGCTATGGCTACACCTTC.

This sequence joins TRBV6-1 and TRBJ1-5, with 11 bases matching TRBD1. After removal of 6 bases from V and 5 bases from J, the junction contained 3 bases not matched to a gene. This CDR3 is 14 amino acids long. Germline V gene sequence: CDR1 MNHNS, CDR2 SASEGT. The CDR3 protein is CASSRTGGDQPQHF. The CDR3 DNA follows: TGTGCCAGCAGCAGGACAGGGGGCGATCAGCCCCAGCATTTT.

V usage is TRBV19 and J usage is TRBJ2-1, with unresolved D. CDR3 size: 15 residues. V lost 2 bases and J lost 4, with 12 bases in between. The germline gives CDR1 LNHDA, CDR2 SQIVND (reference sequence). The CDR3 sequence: CASSIIRGSYNEQFF. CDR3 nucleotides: TGTGCCAGTAGTATAATCAGAGGATCATACAATGAGCAGTTCTTC.

The CDR3 reads CASSPQRLQGYEQYV. The CDR3 coding sequence is TGTGCCAGCAGCCCCCAAAGGCTACAGGGCTACGAGCAGTACGTC. The chain employs TRBV9 and TRBJ2-7; D is possibly TRBD1 (6 bases). The germline V gene encodes CDR1 SGDLS and CDR2 YYNGEE. The CDR3 has 15 amino acids. V shed 4 bases and J shed 3 bases, with 17 bases lying between them.